This TCR beta chain comes out of a study of shared clonotypes between healthy human individuals. Assay: immunoSEQ multiplex PCR; the TCRdb copy retains only in-frame clones and omits some. Of about 960,000 clones in the sample, around 80% are singletons; the top ten hold 1.5%. Regarding this clone: Its antigen is not identified.

The CDR3 has 13 amino acids. The germline V gene encodes CDR1 MNHEY and CDR2 SVGAGI. V lost 6 bases to trimming and J lost 4 bases; unmatched junction nucleotides: 4. Points from the study as a whole: Clonotype sharing levels among donors were expected to vary with sequencing depth.

There were only Caucasian adults among the donors, and all lived in Nashville, Tennessee. This chain links TRBV6-5 with TRBJ2-3; 7 nucleotides match TRBD2. The sample consisted of memory CD4+ T cells sorted from blood. This sample's subset: CD45RA-negative fraction. The sequence derives from a man aged 18 to 29 in good health. The CDR3 sequence is CASRESGADTQYF. CDR3 DNA sequence: TGTGCCAGCAGAGAGAGCGGGGCAGATACGCAGTATTTT.